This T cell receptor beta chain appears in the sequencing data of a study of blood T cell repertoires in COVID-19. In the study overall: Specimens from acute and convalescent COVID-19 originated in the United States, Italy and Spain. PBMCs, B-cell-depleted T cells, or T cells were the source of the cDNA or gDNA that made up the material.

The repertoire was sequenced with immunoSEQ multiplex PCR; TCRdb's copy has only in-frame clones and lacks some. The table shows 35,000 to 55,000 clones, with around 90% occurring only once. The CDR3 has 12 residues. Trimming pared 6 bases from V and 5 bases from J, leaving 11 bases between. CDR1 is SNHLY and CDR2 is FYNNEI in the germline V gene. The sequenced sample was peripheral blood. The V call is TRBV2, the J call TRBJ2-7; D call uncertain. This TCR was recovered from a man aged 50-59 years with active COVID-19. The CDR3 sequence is CASRFRRDEQYF. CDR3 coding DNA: TGTGCCAGCAGATTCCGACGGGACGAGCAGTACTTC. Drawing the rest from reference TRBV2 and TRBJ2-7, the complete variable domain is EPEVTQTPSHQVTQMGQEVILRCVPISNHLYFYWYRQILGQKVEFLVSFYNNEISEKSEIFDDQFSVERPDGSNFTLKIRSTKLEDSAMYFCASRFRRDEQYFGPGTRLTVT.